Presented here are 15 T cell receptor beta chains from one specimen sequenced in a study of blood T cell repertoires in COVID-19. TCRdb keeps only in-frame clones here, not all; method: immunoSEQ multiplex PCR. This table has around 200,000 clones, roughly nine tenths appearing once. Material for sequencing was peripheral blood. These receptors originate from a man between 65 and 79 years old with acute or convalescent COVID-19.

A remark on this clone: Its ends do not fully match the called genes, so a read error is possible. The chain carries TRBV5-1 and TRBJ2-5; TRBD1 is a possible D gene (6 bases). CDR3 length equals 15 residues. Germline V gives CDR1 SGHRS, CDR2 YFSETQ. Here the CDR3 DNA reads TGCGCCAGCTGCTTATCCGGGACATCTCAAGAGACCCAGTACTTC. Translated: CASCLSGTSQETQYF.

V gene TRBV3-1 (or the pseudogene TRBV3-2) combines with J gene TRBJ2-1; TRBD2 agrees at 9 bases. The CDR3 runs 17 residues. V gave up 4 bases and J gave up 0 bases; unmatched junction bases: 7. Per the germline V gene, CDR1 is LGHDT and CDR2 is YNNKEL (reference sequence). CDR3 nucleotide sequence: TGTGCCAGCAGCCCGGGCTCTAGCGGGGTCTCCTACAATGAGCAGTTCTTC. Translating it yields CASSPGSSGVSYNEQFF.

The chain employs TRBV9 and TRBJ2-1; 9 bases agree with TRBD2. CDR1 and CDR2 (germline): SGDLS, YYNGEE. The CDR3 is made up of 13 amino acids. V lost 0 bases, J lost 16 bases, and 8 bases stayed unmatched. This chain's CDR3 is CASSVGAGGFLFF. In DNA form, the CDR3 reads TGTGCCAGCAGCGTAGGAGCGGGAGGTTTTCTATTCTTC.

The J gene is TRBJ1-1, the V gene TRBV7-2; tentative D call: TRBD1 (5 bases). CDR3 size: 16 residues. Per germline, CDR1 SGHTA and CDR2 FQGNSA. Trimming removed 1 base from V and 4 bases from J, with 16 bases in between. CDR3 nucleotide sequence: TGTGCCAGCAGCTTAGTTGGGACTCCCGCAGGCACTGAAGCTTTCTTT. This sequence encodes CASSLVGTPAGTEAFF.

This chain joins TRBV5-4 and TRBJ2-5; D perhaps matches TRBD1 (6 bases). Trimming took off 3 bases at V and 3 bases at J, with 21 bases between the two ends. The length of the CDR3 is 17 residues. CDR1 and CDR2 from the germline V gene are SGHNT and YYREEE (reference sequence). CDR3 in amino acids: CASSSGQPLPIKETQYF. The CDR3 nucleotides read TGTGCCAGCAGCTCCGGACAGCCGCTTCCCATAAAAGAGACCCAGTACTTC.

This chain uses TRBV5-4 with TRBJ2-5; 7 bases are a match to TRBD2. The CDR3 covers 15 residues. CDR1 SGHNT and CDR2 YYREEE come from the germline V gene (reference sequence). J gave up 5 bases and V 4 bases, and 11 bases lay outside the gene matches. DNA for the CDR3: TGTGCCAGCAGCACCGCGGCTAGCGGACGGGAGACCCAGTACTTC. The encoded protein is CASSTAASGRETQYF.

The CDR3: CASSGVRADRAQETQYF. The CDR3 DNA follows: TGTGCCAGCAGCGGGGTAAGGGCGGACAGGGCCCAAGAGACCCAGTACTTC. This rearrangement joins TRBV11-2 to TRBJ2-5; 8 bases fit TRBD1. The ends lost 5 bases at V and 1 base at J; junction bases unmatched: 12. The CDR3 runs to 17 residues. In germline, CDR1 is SGHAT, CDR2 FQNNGV.

This chain uses TRBV5-4 with TRBJ2-2, with 7 bases aligning to TRBD1. Germline CDR1 reads SGHNT; CDR2 reads YYREEE (reference sequence). J was trimmed by 2 bases and V by 2 bases; bases with no gene match: 3. The CDR3 runs 15 residues. The CDR3 DNA sequence: TGTGCCAGCAGCTTTGGGACAGTCAACACCGGGGAGCTGTTTTTT. Protein: CASSFGTVNTGELFF.

This clone turned up a few times. This chain links TRBV6-5 with TRBJ1-1; 7 bases are shared with TRBD1. The germline CDR1 and CDR2 sequences are MNHEY and SVGAGI. V lost 8 bases, J lost 8 bases, and 14 bases stayed unmatched. CDR3 length: 14 residues. The CDR3 spells CASGGTVTNLEAFF. DNA of the CDR3: TGTGCCAGCGGAGGGACAGTAACTAACCTAGAAGCTTTCTTT.

The chain joins TRBV9 to TRBJ1-6; 7 bases are a match to TRBD1. In germline, CDR1 is SGDLS, CDR2 YYNGEE. The CDR3 runs 16 residues. V dropped 3 bases and J dropped 7; count of bases not matched to a gene: 10. The CDR3, as DNA: TGTGCCAGCAGCGGGGGCCTCGGGACAGCAAATTCACCCCTCCACTTT. Protein sequence: CASSGGLGTANSPLHF. The full variable domain, with the rest looked up from reference TRBV9 and TRBJ1-6, is DSGVTQTPKHLITATGQRVTLRCSPRSGDLSVYWYQQSLDQGLQFLIQYYNGEERAKGNILERFSAQQFPDLHSELNLSSLELGDSALYFCASSGGLGTANSPLHFGNGTRLTVT.

The chain joins TRBV9 to TRBJ2-7; D not certain. V shed 3 bases and J shed 0 bases, with 10 bases lying between them. This CDR3 is 14 amino acids long. CDR1 and CDR2 from the germline V gene are SGDLS and YYNGEE. Here the CDR3 reads CASSGSSHSYEQYF. The CDR3 region has the DNA TGTGCCAGCAGCGGTAGCAGCCACTCCTACGAGCAGTACTTC.

This clone was observed a single time. The rearrangement joins TRBV19 to TRBJ2-5, with 11 bases fitting TRBD2. The germline CDR1 and CDR2 sequences are LNHDA and SQIVND (reference sequence). V was pared by 5 bases and J by 5 bases, with 10 bases of the junction left unmatched. The CDR3 sequence is 16 residues long. CDR3 nucleotide sequence: TGTGCCAGTAGTGCCGTCCGGACTAGCGGGCGGGAGACCCAGTACTTC. Protein: CASSAVRTSGRETQYF.

This sequence joins TRBV5-1 and TRBJ2-7, with 8 positions matching TRBD1. CDR3 length: 15 amino acids. Germline CDR1 reads SGHRS; CDR2 reads YFSETQ. The J segment lost 0 bases and the V segment lost 4 bases, leaving 6 bases of the junction unmatched. CDR3 sequence reads: CASSPRQGISYEQYF. The DNA for the CDR3 is TGCGCCAGCAGCCCCAGACAGGGGATCTCCTACGAGCAGTACTTC.

J is TRBJ2-3 and V is TRBV4-1; D is possibly TRBD1 (5 bases). Germline CDR1 and CDR2: MGHRA and YSYEKL. The CDR3 consists of 14 residues. V was trimmed by 0 bases and J by 5 bases, leaving 9 bases between them. The CDR3 region has the DNA TGCGCCAGCAGCCAAGAAAGCAGGGAAGATACGCAGTATTTT. Residues: CASSQESREDTQYF.

J is TRBJ1-4 and V is TRBV4-2; D call uncertain. Trimming removed 3 bases from V and 8 bases from J, with 13 bases in between. The CDR3 runs 14 residues. The germline V gene encodes CDR1 LGHNA and CDR2 YNFKEQ. As DNA, the CDR3 is TGTGCCAGCAGCCACCGGGATAATGAAGAAAAACTGTTTTTT. Translated, it gives CASSHRDNEEKLFF.